The rows below give T cell receptor beta chains drawn from one sample of a study of T cells in narcolepsy. Only in-frame clones appear in the TCRdb table, and some are missing; sequencing was by immunoSEQ multiplex PCR. Of approximately 32,000 clones listed, approximately 80% are singletons. Sample: CD45RA- memory CD4+ T cells from PBMCs. These receptors came from a human donor with narcolepsy. Both conserved end residues are part of each CDR3. The order of the fields is V gene, clone size, D gene, J gene, CDR3 DNA, CDR3 protein. D genes are given only for firm matches. The size entry is marked missing in some rows and otherwise reads once, few, many or a size class.

V: TRBV15
size: few
D: -
J: TRBJ2-2
DNA: TGTGCCACCAGGCCGAATCTAGATACCGGGGAGCTGTTTTTT
CDR3: CATRPNLDTGELFF

V: TRBV7-6
size: -
D: TRBD1
J: TRBJ1-1
DNA: TGTGCCAGCAGCTTAGGACCGGACAGGGTAGGCACTGAAGCTTTCTTT
CDR3: CASSLGPDRVGTEAFF

V: TRBV7-2
size: -
D: TRBD2
J: TRBJ2-3
DNA: TGTGCCACCCAGCGGACTAGATGGAGCACAGATACGCAGTATTTT
CDR3: CATQRTRWSTDTQYF

V: TRBV30
size: -
D: -
J: TRBJ2-2
DNA: TGTGCCTGGAGGCAGGGGCCGAACACCGGGGAGCTGTTTTTT
CDR3: CAWRQGPNTGELFF

V: TRBV30
size: -
D: -
J: TRBJ1-3
DNA: TGTGCCTGGAGTGTAAAGATGGGAAACACCATATATTTT
CDR3: CAWSVKMGNTIYF

V: TRBV7-6
size: -
D: TRBD2
J: TRBJ2-5
DNA: TGTGCCAGCAGCTTAGGTTTAGCGGGAGCTCAAGAGACCCAGTACTTC
CDR3: CASSLGLAGAQETQYF

V: TRBV27
size: -
D: -
J: TRBJ2-2
DNA: TGTGCCAGCAGTTTAAGGAGGGTGGCCGGGGAGCTGTTTTTT
CDR3: CASSLRRVAGELFF

V: TRBV27
size: once
D: TRBD2
J: TRBJ2-1
DNA: TGTGCCAGCAGTCCGACGGGACTAGCCCCGTACAATGAGCAGTTCTTC
CDR3: CASSPTGLAPYNEQFF

V: TRBV6-1
size: once
D: TRBD2
J: TRBJ2-7
DNA: TGTGCCAGCAGTTCGGAGCGGGAGTCCTACGAGCAGTACTTC
CDR3: CASSSERESYEQYF

V: TRBV18
size: -
D: TRBD1
J: TRBJ1-5
DNA: TGTGCCAGCTCACCGGGACAGAACAATCAGCCCCAGCATTTT
CDR3: CASSPGQNNQPQHF

V: TRBV14
size: -
D: -
J: TRBJ2-3
DNA: TGTGCCAGCAGCCAATTCAGGCCCCTCGGAGATACGCAGTATTTT
CDR3: CASSQFRPLGDTQYF

V: TRBV18
size: -
D: -
J: TRBJ2-7
DNA: TGTGCCAGCTCACAGACTACAGGAATCGAGCAGTACTTC
CDR3: CASSQTTGIEQYF

V: TRBV6-7
size: -
D: -
J: TRBJ1-2
DNA: TGTGCCAGCCCAACCGGACATAACTATGGCTACACCTTC
CDR3: CASPTGHNYGYTF

V: TRBV2
size: -
D: -
J: TRBJ1-2
DNA: TGTGCCAGCAGTGAAAACCTCAACTATGGCTACACCTTC
CDR3: CASSENLNYGYTF

V: TRBV30
size: -
D: TRBD1
J: TRBJ2-7
DNA: TGTGCCTGGGGAGGGGAGACAGGGGGGTCCGAGCAGTACTTC
CDR3: CAWGGETGGSEQYF

V: TRBV5-1
size: -
D: TRBD1
J: TRBJ1-2
DNA: TGCGCCAGCAGCCACACTCAGGGGGCTGACTATGGCTACACCTTC
CDR3: CASSHTQGADYGYTF

V: TRBV2
size: once
D: TRBD1
J: TRBJ2-7
DNA: TGTGCCAGCAGTAACAGGGGGCGCGAGCAGTACTTC
CDR3: CASSNRGREQYF

V: TRBV5-8
size: -
D: -
J: TRBJ2-2
DNA: TGTGCCAGCAGCTCAGGACGGGGGACGAGCACCGGGGAGCTGTTTTTT
CDR3: CASSSGRGTSTGELFF

V: TRBV6-4
size: -
D: TRBD1
J: TRBJ1-5
DNA: TGTGCCAGCAGTGTAAACAGGGGAGATCAGCCCCAGCATTTT
CDR3: CASSVNRGDQPQHF

V: TRBV5-4
size: -
D: -
J: TRBJ1-1
DNA: TGTGCCAGCAGCTTGAGGTCAGGGACTGAAGCTTTCTTT
CDR3: CASSLRSGTEAFF

V: TRBV5-6
size: few
D: -
J: TRBJ1-1
DNA: TGTGCCAGCAGCACCCCTCTTGGGGGCCCGAACACTGAAGCTTTCTTT
CDR3: CASSTPLGGPNTEAFF

V: TRBV4-2
size: -
D: TRBD2
J: TRBJ2-3
DNA: TGTGCCAGCAGCCAAGGGTTGCTAGCGGGAGATAGAGATACGCAGTATTTT
CDR3: CASSQGLLAGDRDTQYF

V: TRBV19
size: -
D: -
J: TRBJ2-2
DNA: TGTGCCAGTAGTATAACCGGGTCCAGGGCCGGGGAGCTGTTTTTT
CDR3: CASSITGSRAGELFF

V: TRBV5-5
size: -
D: -
J: TRBJ2-6
DNA: TGTGCCAGCAGCTTGTTCTCCTCTGGGGCCAACGTCCTGACTTTC
CDR3: CASSLFSSGANVLTF

V: TRBV9
size: -
D: -
J: TRBJ2-7
DNA: TGTGCCAGCAGCGTAGACGCAGGGAATCCCTACGAGCAGTACTTC
CDR3: CASSVDAGNPYEQYF

V: TRBV27
size: -
D: TRBD1
J: TRBJ2-3
DNA: TGTGCCAGCAGTTCTTGGACAGGGGAAGGCACAGATACGCAGTATTTT
CDR3: CASSSWTGEGTDTQYF

V: TRBV28
size: few
D: -
J: TRBJ1-2
DNA: TGTGCCAGCAGTTTCCGAGGGGACCCTCCTAACTATGGCTACACCTTC
CDR3: CASSFRGDPPNYGYTF

V: TRBV5-1
size: -
D: -
J: TRBJ2-5
DNA: TGCGCCAGCAGCTTGCCCGTACAAGAGACCCAGTACTTC
CDR3: CASSLPVQETQYF

V: TRBV7-3
size: -
D: -
J: TRBJ1-5
DNA: TGTGCCAGCAGCTTAAACGGGAATAGCAATCAGCCCCAGCATTTT
CDR3: CASSLNGNSNQPQHF

V: TRBV19
size: -
D: -
J: TRBJ1-5
DNA: TGTGCCAGTAGTATAGCTGAGCAGCCCCAGCATTTT
CDR3: CASSIAEQPQHF

V: TRBV28
size: -
D: -
J: TRBJ2-7
DNA: TGTGCCACAAGGACAGACTCCTCCCACGAGCAGTACTTC
CDR3: CATRTDSSHEQYF

V: TRBV7-8
size: -
D: -
J: TRBJ1-1
DNA: TGTGCCAGCAGCACTAGACAGGTCATGAACACTGAAGCTTTCTTT
CDR3: CASSTRQVMNTEAFF

V: TRBV18
size: -
D: -
J: TRBJ1-2
DNA: TGTGCCAGCTCACAATTGGGTTCGCGTGAGGGCTATGGCTACACCTTC
CDR3: CASSQLGSREGYGYTF

V: TRBV28
size: -
D: -
J: TRBJ1-1
DNA: TGTGCCAGCAGTCAGATGTCCCCCGATTTT
CDR3: CASSQMSPDF

V: TRBV4-1
size: -
D: -
J: TRBJ1-6
DNA: TGCGCCAGCAGCCAAGATCTCGGGGTTAATTCACCCCTCCACTTT
CDR3: CASSQDLGVNSPLHF

V: TRBV5-6
size: -
D: TRBD1
J: TRBJ2-1
DNA: TGTGCCAGCAGCAAGACAGGGGACGGCAATGAGCAGTTCTTC
CDR3: CASSKTGDGNEQFF

V: TRBV7-7
size: -
D: TRBD1
J: TRBJ2-2
DNA: TGTGCTAGCAGCTCTCAACAGGGGGCCGGGGAGCTGTTTTTT
CDR3: CASSSQQGAGELFF

V: TRBV28
size: once
D: -
J: TRBJ2-7
DNA: TGTGCCAGCAGTTTCACCCAGGGGGGCTCCTACGAGCAGTACTTC
CDR3: CASSFTQGGSYEQYF

V: TRBV7-9
size: -
D: -
J: TRBJ2-2
DNA: TGTGCCAGCAGCCGGACAGCCAACACCGGGGAGCTGTTTTTT
CDR3: CASSRTANTGELFF

V: TRBV7-2
size: -
D: -
J: TRBJ1-1
DNA: TGTGCCAGCAGCACAGGAACAGGGTACACTGAAGCTTTCTTT
CDR3: CASSTGTGYTEAFF

V: TRBV2
size: few
D: -
J: TRBJ1-2
DNA: TGTGCCAGCACGGCAGAGAATACTAACTATGGCTACACCTTC
CDR3: CASTAENTNYGYTF